Presented here are 5 T cell receptor beta chains from one specimen sequenced in a study of T-cell reconstitution after alpha-beta-depleted transplantation in children. Unique molecular identifiers were built into the TCRbeta library. TCRdb re-called the PCR reads with MiXCR, one entry per CDR3 protein. The sample holds about half a million distinct CDR3 sequences; around 13% are singletons and the top ten take about 5.6%. The sample here was PBMCs from the stem cell graft donor, taken from the stem cell graft. All receptors come from a human donor who donated a stem cell graft to a child with combined immunodeficiency.

The J gene is TRBJ2-5, the V gene TRBV12-3 or TRBV12-4; D may match TRBD1 or TRBD2 (5 bases each). This CDR3 contains 15 residues. Trimming pared 5 bases from V and 2 bases from J, leaving 15 bases between. The CDR3 is CASSPHSGGQETQYF. In nucleotides, the CDR3 is TGTGCCAGCAGTCCGCACTCTGGGGGTCAAGAGACCCAGTACTTC.

V gene TRBV5-1 combines with J gene TRBJ1-1; 9 positions agree with TRBD1. The CDR3 is 14 amino acids. The V gene end was trimmed by 3 bases and the J gene end by 4 bases; junction bases not matched to a gene: 4. The germline gives CDR1 SGHRS, CDR2 YFSETQ. CDR3 coding DNA: TGCGCCAGCAGCTGGGACAGGGCGGGCACTGAAGCTTTCTTT. This gives the protein CASSWDRAGTEAFF.

This clonotype showed up just a few times. The chain employs TRBV20-1 and TRBJ2-7, with D possibly being TRBD1 (6 bases). The CDR3 runs 14 residues. V lost 6 bases to trimming and J lost 0 bases, with 15 bases between them. Germline V gene data show CDR1 as DFQATT and CDR2 as SNEGSKA (reference sequence). CDR3 in DNA: TGCAGTGCACTCCGGGACACCCTCTCCTACGAGCAGTACTTC. It codes for CSALRDTLSYEQYF.

This sequence joins TRBV10-3 and TRBJ2-5, with TRBD1 matching over 8 bases. The CDR3 covers 15 residues. The V segment lost 3 bases and the J segment 4 bases; nucleotides outside the gene matches: 7. From germline, CDR1 is ENHRY and CDR2 SYGVKD. CDR3 in amino acids: CAISEGRDRGETQYF. For the CDR3, the DNA is TGTGCCATCAGTGAAGGTAGAGACAGGGGAGAGACCCAGTACTTC.

This chain connects TRBV27 to TRBJ2-3; 9 positions match TRBD1. Germline V lookup: CDR1 MNHEY, CDR2 SMNVEV (reference sequence). The CDR3 runs to 15 residues. Trimming at V came to 7 bases and at J to 6 bases, leaving 11 bases not matched to a gene. CDR3 in amino acids: CASKVGTGFIDTQYF. The CDR3 nucleotides are TGTGCCAGCAAAGTAGGGACAGGGTTTATCGATACGCAGTATTTT.